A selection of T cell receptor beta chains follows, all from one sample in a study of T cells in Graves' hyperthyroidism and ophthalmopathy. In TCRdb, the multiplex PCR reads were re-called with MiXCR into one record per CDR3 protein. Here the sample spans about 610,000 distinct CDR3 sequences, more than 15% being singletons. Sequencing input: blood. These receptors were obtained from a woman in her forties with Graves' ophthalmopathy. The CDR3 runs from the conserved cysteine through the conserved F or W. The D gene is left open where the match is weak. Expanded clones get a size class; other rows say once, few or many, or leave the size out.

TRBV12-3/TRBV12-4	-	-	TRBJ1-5	TGTGCCAGCAGACCCGGGACACTCAATCAGCCCCAGCATTTT	CASRPGTLNQPQHF
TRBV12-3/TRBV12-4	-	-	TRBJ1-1	TGTGCCAGCTTGGGGGGGGGGTACACTGAAGCTTTCTTT	CASLGGGYTEAFF
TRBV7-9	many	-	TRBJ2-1	TGTGCCAGCAGCCAAATGGGGGTTGGCAATGAGCAGTTCTTC	CASSQMGVGNEQFF
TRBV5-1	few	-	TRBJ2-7	TGCGCCAGCAGCTTGGAACCGGGGAGGGAGCAGTACTTC	CASSLEPGREQYF
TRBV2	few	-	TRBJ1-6	TGTGCCAGCAGTGGCGGGCGGACAAATAATTCACCCCTCCACTTT	CASSGGRTNNSPLHF
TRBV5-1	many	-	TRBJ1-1	TGCGCCAGCAGCTTTAACGGGGTCTCTGAAGCTTTCTTT	CASSFNGVSEAFF
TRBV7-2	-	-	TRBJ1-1	TGTGCCAGCAGCCACCTCTTTGGGACTGAGAACACTGAAGCTTTCTTT	CASSHLFGTENTEAFF
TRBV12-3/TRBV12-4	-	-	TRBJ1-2	TGTGCCAGCAGTTCCCTCGGGGGCCGAGGCTACACCTTC	CASSSLGGRGYTF
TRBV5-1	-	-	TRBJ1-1	TGCGCCAGCAGCCTGACGATTACGAACACTGAAGCTTTCTTT	CASSLTITNTEAFF
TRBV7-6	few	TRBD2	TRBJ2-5	TGTGCCAGCAGCTTAGCGACAAGCGGGGGACAAGAGACCCAGTACTTC	CASSLATSGGQETQYF
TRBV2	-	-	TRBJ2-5	TGTGCCAGCAGTGCAGACCTTCTGGAGACCCAGTACTTC	CASSADLLETQYF
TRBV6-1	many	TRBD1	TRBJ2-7	TGTGCCAGCACCTCCCCCCGAGGACAGGGGAAATACGAGCAGTACTTC	CASTSPRGQGKYEQYF
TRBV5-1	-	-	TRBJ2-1	TGCGCCAGCAGCGACGCCCCCTCCTTAGTCAATAACAATGAGCAGTTCTTC	CASSDAPSLVNNNEQFF
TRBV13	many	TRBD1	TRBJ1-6	TGTGCCAGCAGCCGACAGGGGGCGCGTTCACCCCTCCACTTT	CASSRQGARSPLHF
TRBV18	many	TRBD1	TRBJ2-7	TGTGCCAGCTCACCTCGGGACAGGTCCTCGGTTGAGCAGTACTTC	CASSPRDRSSVEQYF